One and the same sample provided the 30 T cell receptor beta chains below, sequenced in a study of blood T cells in healthy people across ages (dated by TCRdb to the mid-2010s). Library preparation used 5' RACE. Sequencing relied on an Illumina HiSeq 2500. A second PCR of roughly 6 to 11 cycles was run with a J-beta primer mix and a sample-barcoded 5' primer. TCRdb cleaned the public reads at Q25 with fastp, built clones with MiXCR and kept in-frame beta chains. Each record represents a unique CDR3 protein, reported with the most common genes and DNA among its rows. Here the sample has about 640,000 distinct CDR3 sequences; roughly 50% occur a single time. The ten top clones hold 30% to 40% of the sample. The sequenced sample consisted of blood. The receptors come from a man in his sixties in good health.

V and J are TRBV28 and TRBJ1-2; no reliable D call. The CDR3 is made up of 14 amino acids. Trimming took 4 bases from V and 6 from J, leaving 15 bases between them. Germline assignment: CDR1 MDHEN and CDR2 SYDVKM. The CDR3 protein is CASSSRSSGDGYTF. The CDR3 nucleotides read TGTGCCAGCAGTTCAAGGTCTAGCGGGGATGGCTACACCTTC.

This clonotype was seen a few times. The chain has TRBV20-1 and TRBJ2-1; the D is unclear. Germline V gene sequence: CDR1 DFQATT, CDR2 SNEGSKA (reference sequence). Trimming pared 6 bases from V and 10 bases from J, leaving 13 bases between. The CDR3 sequence is 11 residues long. The CDR3 DNA reads TGCAGTGCCCCTCCGTTGACAGAGCAGTTCTTC. Its translation is CSAPPLTEQFF.

This clonotype appeared a few times. The V and J genes are TRBV20-1 and TRBJ2-1; 8 positions match TRBD2. V was clipped by 6 bases and J by 9 bases; unmatched bases: 10. The germline gives CDR1 DFQATT, CDR2 SNEGSKA (reference sequence). The CDR3 is 13 residues long. Here the CDR3 DNA reads TGCAGTGCCGACCCGGGACTAGACATTGAGCAGTTCTTC. Its protein product is CSADPGLDIEQFF.

This clonotype was seen at least ten times. The chain has TRBV6-1 and TRBJ1-2; D is uncertain. The germline V gene has CDR1 MNHNS and CDR2 SASEGT. The V gene lost 4 bases and the J gene lost 3 bases, with 9 bases spanning the gap. The CDR3 contains 13 residues. This CDR3 reads CASSGALYYGYTF. CDR3 DNA sequence: TGTGCCAGCAGTGGTGCCCTCTACTATGGCTACACCTTC.

The chain uses TRBV20-1 and TRBJ2-7, with 7 bases fitting TRBD2. Germline lookup yields CDR1 DFQATT and CDR2 SNEGSKA (reference sequence). The CDR3 has 15 amino acids. With 3 bases clipped from V and 1 base from J, the junction kept 9 bases outside the gene matches. The CDR3 DNA is TGCAGTGCTAGCCGATCCGGGGAGGGGTCCTACGAGCAGTACTTC. Translation gives CSASRSGEGSYEQYF.

A word on this clonotype: A much larger clone lies one base from this, so it may be a read error. This sequence joins TRBV7-2 and TRBJ2-1, with TRBD1 as a possible D gene (5 bases). Trimming took 2 bases from V and 6 from J, leaving 8 bases between them. The CDR3 length is 13 residues. From germline, CDR1 is SGHTA and CDR2 FQGNSA. The CDR3: CASSLSQGNEQFF. The CDR3 DNA reads TGTGCCAGCAGCTTAAGCCAGGGCAATGAGCAGTTCTTC.

The rearrangement links TRBV3-1 to TRBJ1-2; 7 bases are a match to TRBD1. This CDR3 spans 12 amino acids. The germline CDR1 and CDR2 sequences are LGHDT and YNNKEL (reference sequence). J lost 8 bases, V lost 3 bases, and 3 bases had no gene match. The CDR3 DNA reads as TGTGCCAGCAGCCATCACAGGGGCGGCTACACCTTC. Encoded protein: CASSHHRGGYTF.

This clonotype was seen a few times. The chain carries TRBV29-1 and TRBJ1-1; D perhaps matches TRBD1 (6 bases). The CDR3 totals 13 residues. Trimming stripped 3 bases from V and 4 bases from J, with 12 bases between. The germline V gene has CDR1 SQVTM and CDR2 ANQGSEA. In DNA form, the CDR3 reads TGCAGCGTTGAGGGGGCCGTGGGCACTGAAGCTTTCTTT. As protein: CSVEGAVGTEAFF.

V is TRBV20-1 and J is TRBJ1-2; 8 bases match TRBD1. V trimming: 3 bases; J trimming: 5 bases; junction bases outside the gene matches: 8. The CDR3 extends over 14 amino acids. CDR1 DFQATT and CDR2 SNEGSKA come from the germline V gene (reference sequence). The CDR3 DNA reads TGCAGTGCTAGTATAGGCAGGGGGCCGTATGGCTACACCTTC. It codes for CSASIGRGPYGYTF.

The chain uses TRBV2 and TRBJ1-6; 12 nucleotides line up with TRBD1. Germline CDR1 SNHLY, CDR2 FYNNEI. J was trimmed by 10 bases and V by 6 bases; bases with no gene match: 4. The CDR3 extends over 14 amino acids. The chain's CDR3 is CASSGGQGASPLHF. CDR3 bases: TGTGCCAGCAGCGGGGGACAGGGGGCCTCACCCCTCCACTTT.

The chain couples TRBV4-1 to TRBJ2-3; 13 bases agree with TRBD2. Germline loops: CDR1 MGHRA, CDR2 YSYEKL. J was trimmed by 4 bases and V by 1 base; bases with no gene match: 5. This CDR3 has 17 residues. The CDR3 DNA reads as TGCGCCAGCAGCCAAGGACTAGCGGGGGGAGGGGCAGATACGCAGTATTTT. Protein sequence: CASSQGLAGGGADTQYF.

The CDR3 loop is CASSLRGERDEQYF. CDR3 coding DNA: TGCGCCAGCAGCTTGCGAGGGGAACGCGACGAGCAGTACTTC. The chain couples TRBV5-1 to TRBJ2-7, with D perhaps being TRBD1 or TRBD2 (5 bases each). CDR1 is SGHRS, CDR2 YFSETQ, per germline. The CDR3 length is 14 residues. V lost 1 base, J lost 5 bases, and 13 bases lay in between.

The chain is built from TRBV6-1 and TRBJ2-1, with D unclear. Germline CDR1 and CDR2: MNHNS and SASEGT. Trimming left V 2 bases short and J 2 bases short, with 4 bases between. This CDR3 has 13 amino acids. The CDR3 DNA follows: TGTGCCAGCAGTGAAATTACCTACAATGAGCAGTTCTTC. Amino acid sequence: CASSEITYNEQFF.

The rearrangement links TRBV20-1 to TRBJ2-1; 8 nucleotides agree with TRBD2. The CDR3 loop spans 12 amino acids. J gave up 8 bases and V 6 bases, and 6 bases lay outside the gene matches. CDR1 DFQATT and CDR2 SNEGSKA come from the germline V gene (reference sequence). The CDR3 sequence: CSARTSLDEQFF. The CDR3, as DNA: TGCAGTGCGAGGACTAGCTTAGATGAGCAGTTCTTC.

The rearrangement joins TRBV10-3 to TRBJ2-7; perhaps D is TRBD1 or TRBD2 (5 bases each). The last part of the DNA fits TRBJ2-5 better; the J call may be wrong. There are 13 residues in the CDR3. Germline loops: CDR1 ENHRY, CDR2 SYGVKD. The DNA of the CDR3 is TGTGCCATCACCCAGGGACGGGGAGAGACCCAGTACTTC. This codes for CAITQGRGETQYF.

The chain links TRBV24-1 to TRBJ2-3; TRBD2 agrees at 10 bases. This CDR3 is built from 16 residues. The junction had 4 bases not matched to a gene; V was cut back by 4 bases and J by 1 base. Germline V gene lookup returns CDR1 KGHDR and CDR2 SFDVKD. Here the CDR3 DNA reads TGTGCCACCAGTGACGGCACTAGCGGGGGCACAGATACGCAGTATTTT. Translating gives CATSDGTSGGTDTQYF.

The gene calls are TRBV28 and TRBJ2-1, with D perhaps TRBD1 (6 bases). CDR1 and CDR2 from the germline V gene are MDHEN and SYDVKM. V was trimmed by 3 bases and J by 1 base, leaving 19 bases between them. This CDR3 spans 18 amino acids. The CDR3 spells CASSFVTGGGRSYNEQFF. The CDR3 bases are TGTGCCAGCAGTTTCGTTACAGGTGGGGGCCGTTCCTACAATGAGCAGTTCTTC.

The chain carries TRBV4-1 and TRBJ1-1; 10 nucleotides line up with TRBD1. The CDR3 extends over 16 amino acids. V dropped 0 bases and J dropped 4; count of bases not matched to a gene: 5. Germline V gene sequence: CDR1 MGHRA, CDR2 YSYEKL. CDR3 amino acids: CASSQDRRDRGTEAFF. The CDR3, as DNA: TGCGCCAGCAGCCAAGACAGACGGGACAGGGGCACTGAAGCTTTCTTT.

The V gene is TRBV5-4, the J gene TRBJ2-1; 9 positions agree with TRBD2. CDR3 size: 15 residues. Trimming took 4 bases from V and 4 from J; bases not matched to a gene: 6. Germline V CDR1 and CDR2: SGHNT, YYREEE (reference sequence). CDR3 in DNA: TGTGCCAGCAGCACCTCTAGCGGGGTTTACAATGAGCAGTTCTTC. The encoded protein is CASSTSSGVYNEQFF.

V is TRBV20-1 and J is TRBJ2-5; maybe TRBD1 (6 bases). V lost 3 bases to trimming and J lost 3 bases, with 14 bases between them. The CDR3 is made up of 14 amino acids. Germline V gene lookup returns CDR1 DFQATT and CDR2 SNEGSKA (reference sequence). This chain's CDR3 is CSARRPGVKETQYF. For the CDR3, the DNA is TGCAGTGCTAGGAGGCCAGGGGTTAAAGAGACCCAGTACTTC.

V is TRBV7-2 and J is TRBJ2-3; D gene unclear. Germline CDR1 SGHTA, CDR2 FQGNSA. V was clipped by 7 bases and J by 0 bases, with 11 bases between them. The CDR3 consists of 14 residues. The CDR3 DNA is TGTGCCAGCATGGTTAGGCCTAGCACAGATACGCAGTATTTT. This encodes CASMVRPSTDTQYF. The complete variable domain, with remaining parts taken from reference TRBV7-2 and TRBJ2-3, reads GAGVSQSPSNKVTEKGKDVELRCDPISGHTALYWYRQSLGQGLEFLIYFQGNSAPDKSGLPSDRFSAERTGGSVSTLTIQRTQQEDSAVYLCASMVRPSTDTQYFGPGTRLTVL.

This chain uses TRBV11-2 with TRBJ2-1; 9 bases match TRBD2. The V gene end was trimmed by 5 bases and the J gene end by 5 bases; junction bases not matched to a gene: 10. Germline V gene data show CDR1 as SGHAT and CDR2 as FQNNGV. This CDR3 spans 16 amino acids. The DNA for the CDR3 is TGTGCCAGCAGCCCCTCCAGCGGGGGGACCCACAATGAGCAGTTCTTC. It encodes CASSPSSGGTHNEQFF.

The chain is built from TRBV7-9 and TRBJ2-7; 13 bases fit TRBD2. TRBJ2-5 explains the end of the DNA better; the J call may be wrong. The CDR3 is 16 residues long. In germline, CDR1 is SEHNR, CDR2 FQNEAQ (reference sequence). CDR3 in amino acids: CASSSGLAGSGETQYF. In nucleotides, the CDR3 is TGTGCCAGCAGCTCGGGACTAGCGGGATCGGGAGAGACCCAGTACTTC.

V gene TRBV7-6 combines with J gene TRBJ1-6, with D hard to call. Germline loops: CDR1 SGHVS, CDR2 FNYEAQ. V dropped 5 bases and J dropped 8 bases, with 13 bases sitting between them. The CDR3 runs to 14 residues. The chain's CDR3 is CASSPRALYSPLHF. In DNA form, the CDR3 reads TGTGCCAGCAGCCCCCGGGCCCTTTATTCACCCCTCCACTTT.

The sample holds many counts of this clonotype. At one end the junction does not follow the germline gene, possibly because of a read error. The CDR3: CASSLGGAQETQYF. DNA of the CDR3: TGTGCCAGCAGCTTAGGGGGGGCCCAAGAGACCCAGTACTTC. The genes are TRBV5-1 and TRBJ2-5; possible D gene TRBD2, 7 bases. This CDR3 contains 14 residues. The germline V gene encodes CDR1 SGHRS and CDR2 YFSETQ.

This clonotype occurred a few times. V gene TRBV7-2 combines with J gene TRBJ2-5, with 12 nucleotides matching TRBD2. Germline V lookup: CDR1 SGHTA, CDR2 FQGNSA. The CDR3 covers 14 residues. Trimming took 5 bases from V and 5 from J; bases not matched to a gene: 3. CDR3 coding DNA: TGTGCCAGCAGCGTCACTAGCGGGGGGGAGACCCAGTACTTC. Its protein is CASSVTSGGETQYF.

The chain links TRBV10-3 to TRBJ2-7; maybe TRBD1 (5 bases). Trimming left V 3 bases short and J 2 bases short, with 8 bases between. There are 13 residues in the CDR3. In germline, CDR1 is ENHRY, CDR2 SYGVKD. The CDR3 region is CAISDPRAYEQYF. The CDR3 DNA reads as TGTGCCATCAGTGACCCCAGGGCCTACGAGCAGTACTTC.

V usage is TRBV20-1 and J usage is TRBJ1-6; D unclear. The V and J ends lost 1 base and 2 bases respectively, with 6 bases between them. This CDR3 comprises 14 residues. The germline V gene has CDR1 DFQATT and CDR2 SNEGSKA (reference sequence). The DNA of the CDR3 is TGCAGTGCTAGAGCACAAACCTATAATTCACCCCTCCACTTT. This translates into CSARAQTYNSPLHF.

This clonotype showed up just a few times. The chain couples TRBV7-2 to TRBJ2-2; D may correspond to TRBD1 or TRBD2 (6 bases each). The CDR3 totals 16 residues. Looked up from germline, CDR1 is SGHTA and CDR2 is FQGNSA. The ends were cut back, 5 bases at V and 1 base at J, with 14 bases in the middle. CDR3 sequence (DNA): TGTGCCAGCAGCGGTCCTGGAGGGGGGAACACCGGGGAGCTGTTTTTT. It is translated as CASSGPGGGNTGELFF.

This chain connects TRBV6-5 to TRBJ2-3; 8 bases line up with TRBD2. The CDR3 is 16 residues long. Unmatched junction bases numbered 5, after V lost 0 bases and J lost 3 bases. Germline assignment: CDR1 MNHEY and CDR2 SVGAGI. This chain's CDR3 is CASSYSTGGATDTQYF. In DNA, the CDR3 is TGTGCCAGCAGTTACTCGACCGGGGGGGCGACAGATACGCAGTATTTT.